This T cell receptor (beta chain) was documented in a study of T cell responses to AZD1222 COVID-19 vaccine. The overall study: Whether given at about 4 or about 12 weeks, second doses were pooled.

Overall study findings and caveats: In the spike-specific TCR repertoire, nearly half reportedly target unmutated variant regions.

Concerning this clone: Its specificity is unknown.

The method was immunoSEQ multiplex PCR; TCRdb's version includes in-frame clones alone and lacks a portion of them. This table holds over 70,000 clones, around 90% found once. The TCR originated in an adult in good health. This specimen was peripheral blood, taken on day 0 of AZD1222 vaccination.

The CDR3 nucleotides are TGTGCCGTGCGGGGGGAGAGACCCTACGAGCAGTACTTC. Its translation: CAVRGERPYEQYF. The J gene is TRBJ2-7, the V gene TRBV10-3, with 8 positions matching TRBD2. Germline assignment: CDR1 ENHRY and CDR2 SYGVKD. The CDR3 has 13 residues. Trimming took 11 bases from V and 2 from J; bases not matched to a gene: 8.